This TCR beta chain is drawn from a study of human thymus T cells (TCRdb year 2020). About the investigation overall: The study described the TCR alpha and beta repertoires in under 10 infant thymus samples and a few matching peripheral blood samples. The infant donors were about 7 to 250 days old, and the cohort included over 5 males and two females. The full study reports these points: V and J gene segment usage appeared biased in both thymic and peripheral blood repertoires. On average, thymus samples yielded about 810,000 unique TCRB clonotypes, whereas blood samples yielded around 84,000.

Concerning this clone: Its antigen is unknown. No much larger clone is present one base from it, and per-base qualities are unavailable.

From a lookup of the germline V gene, CDR1 and CDR2 are MGHRA and YSYEKL. Germline trimming: 0 bases from V, 3 bases from J; junction bases outside gene matches: 4. The CDR3 runs 15 amino acids, cysteine and phenylalanine included. Only the CDR3 DNA stays, 45 bases, in frame from base 1. The immunoSEQ multiplex PCR assay was used to amplify the TCRB and TCRAD loci from a standardized amount of quality-controlled genomic DNA. The V(D)J region was spanned by amplicons of a length sufficient to cover the CDR3 and to identify V and J genes. The commercial immunoSEQ service was used to sequence amplicons on an Illumina platform. As for the authors' bioinformatics: Corrections for primer bias and sequencing errors followed previously described methods, while TCRAD and TCRB definitions were based on the IMGT database. The repertoires were analysed using immunoSEQ Analyzer 3.0 and VDJTools for basic statistics, V/J segment usage, diversity estimates, rarefaction and pairwise overlap. Diversity was estimated with Chao1, ChaoE, Efron-Thisted, Shannon and inverse Simpson indices, and also on datasets down-sampled to the smallest sample. Repertoire overlap was determined by strict matching of CDR3 nucleotide sequence, V gene and J gene, and Jaccard-based multidimensional scaling clustering was applied. TCRdb obtained this table from immuneACCESS and retained in-frame rearrangements with V and J assigned. These tables miss some clones; where compared with another copy, unresolved V genes account for less than half of the shortfall, and the remainder is unexplained. V and J calls and clone size are as listed in that table; D and trimming were resolved from the DNA. Within this sample are around 44,000 clones, with 94% of them counted one time only. The ten largest clones capture about 0.13% of the sample.

Immunologically healthy infants undergoing open corrective cardiac surgery for congenital heart defects in Finland were used as donors. During surgery, a small roughly 0.45-1 mL aliquot of peripheral blood was collected from four of the eight donors. For blood samples, genomic DNA was extracted from all available leukocytes instead of from a fixed number of cells. Erythrocytes were removed from blood with ACK lysis buffer, and the leukocytes were stored as pellets at -70 °C. Genomic DNA was extracted from frozen cell pellets with a QIAsymphony instrument. Sequenced: blood. This chain joins TRBV4-1 to TRBJ2-7, with 8 bases in between that match TRBD1. The receptor's source is a boy in the first two years of life with a congenital heart defect but otherwise immunologically healthy. This receptor carries the CDR3 CASSQDPGGDYEQYF. The nucleotide sequence is given as TGCGCCAGCAGCCAAGACCCAGGGGGCGACTACGAGCAGTACTTC.